This TCR beta chain was sequenced in a study of T cell responses to AZD1222 COVID-19 vaccine. About the study: Analysis merged second doses at about 4 or about 12 weeks. Whole-study findings and limits: Close to half of spike-specific TCRs reportedly recognize unmutated variant regions.

A remark on this clone: Its antigen is unidentified.

V lost 4 bases, J lost 5 bases, and 10 bases stayed unmatched. The CDR3 consists of 16 residues. Germline CDR1 LGHNA, CDR2 YSLEER. Repertoires were generated with immunoSEQ multiplex PCR, while TCRdb's copy carries only in-frame clones and drops some. The sample has about 150,000 clones, approximately 92% seen once; the top ten hold about 6.9%. The V call is TRBV4-3, the J call TRBJ2-3; 9 bases fit TRBD2. The sequence derives from an adult in good health. Sequencing was performed on peripheral blood, taken on day 0 of AZD1222 vaccination. CDR3 nucleotide sequence: TGCGCCAGCAGCCTCGGGACTAGCAGGTTTGGAGATACGCAGTATTTT. This sequence encodes CASSLGTSRFGDTQYF.